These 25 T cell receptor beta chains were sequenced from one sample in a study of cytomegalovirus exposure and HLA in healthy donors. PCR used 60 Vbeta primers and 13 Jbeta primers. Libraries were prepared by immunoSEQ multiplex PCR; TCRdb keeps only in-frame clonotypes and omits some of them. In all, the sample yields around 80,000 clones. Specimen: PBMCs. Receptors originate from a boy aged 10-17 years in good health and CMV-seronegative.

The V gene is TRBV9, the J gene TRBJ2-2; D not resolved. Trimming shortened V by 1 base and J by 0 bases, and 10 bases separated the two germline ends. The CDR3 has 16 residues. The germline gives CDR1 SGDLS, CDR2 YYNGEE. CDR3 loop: CASSVTGQPNTGELFF. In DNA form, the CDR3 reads TGTGCCAGCAGCGTAACTGGGCAGCCGAACACCGGGGAGCTGTTTTTT.

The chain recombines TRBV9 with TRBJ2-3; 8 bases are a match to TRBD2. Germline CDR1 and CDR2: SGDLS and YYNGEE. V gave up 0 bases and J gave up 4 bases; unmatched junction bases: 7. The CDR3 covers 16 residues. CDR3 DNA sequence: TGTGCCAGCAGCGTAGCCAGCGGGAGTCTCGCAGATACGCAGTATTTT. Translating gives CASSVASGSLADTQYF.

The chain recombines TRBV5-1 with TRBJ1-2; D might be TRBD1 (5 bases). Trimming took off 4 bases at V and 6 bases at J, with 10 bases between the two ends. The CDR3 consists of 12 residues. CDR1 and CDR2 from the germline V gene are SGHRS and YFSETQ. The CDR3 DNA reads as TGCGCCAGCAGCACTACGACAGATGGCTACACCTTC. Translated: CASSTTTDGYTF.

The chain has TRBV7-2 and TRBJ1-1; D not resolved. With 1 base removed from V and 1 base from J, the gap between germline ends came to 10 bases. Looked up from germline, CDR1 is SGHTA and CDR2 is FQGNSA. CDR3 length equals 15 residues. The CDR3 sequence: CASSLGRRGNTEAFF. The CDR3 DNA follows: TGTGCCAGCAGCTTAGGTCGACGGGGGAACACTGAAGCTTTCTTT.

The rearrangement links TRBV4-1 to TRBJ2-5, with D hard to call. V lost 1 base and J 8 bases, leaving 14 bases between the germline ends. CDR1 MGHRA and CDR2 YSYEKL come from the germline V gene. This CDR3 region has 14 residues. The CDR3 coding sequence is TGCGCCAGCAGCCAAGGACTCAGTTTCGTCACCCAGTACTTC. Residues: CASSQGLSFVTQYF.

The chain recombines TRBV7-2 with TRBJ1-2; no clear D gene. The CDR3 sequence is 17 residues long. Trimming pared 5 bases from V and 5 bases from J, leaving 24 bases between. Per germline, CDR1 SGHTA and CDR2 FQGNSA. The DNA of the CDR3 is TGTGCCAGCAGCCCGACGGTGGGCAGCAATAGTGTGTATGGCTACACCTTC. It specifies CASSPTVGSNSVYGYTF.

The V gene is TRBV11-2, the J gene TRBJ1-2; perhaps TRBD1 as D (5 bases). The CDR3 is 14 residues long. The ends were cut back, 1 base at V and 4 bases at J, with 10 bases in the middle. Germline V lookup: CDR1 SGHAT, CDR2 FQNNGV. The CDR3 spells CASSLGGSFYGYTF. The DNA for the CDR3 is TGTGCCAGCAGCTTAGGGGGCAGCTTCTATGGCTACACCTTC. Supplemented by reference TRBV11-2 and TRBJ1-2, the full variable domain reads EAGVAQSPRYKIIEKRQSVAFWCNPISGHATLYWYQQILGQGPKLLIQFQNNGVVDDSQLPKDRFSAERLKGVDSTLKIQPAKLEDSAVYLCASSLGGSFYGYTFGSGTRLTVV.

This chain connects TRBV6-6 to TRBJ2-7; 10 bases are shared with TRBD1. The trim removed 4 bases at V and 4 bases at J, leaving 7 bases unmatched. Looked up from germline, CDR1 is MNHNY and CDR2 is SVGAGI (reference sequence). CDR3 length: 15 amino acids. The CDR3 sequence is CASSSSGTGDYEQYF. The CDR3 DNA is TGTGCCAGCAGTTCGTCCGGGACAGGGGATTACGAGCAGTACTTC.

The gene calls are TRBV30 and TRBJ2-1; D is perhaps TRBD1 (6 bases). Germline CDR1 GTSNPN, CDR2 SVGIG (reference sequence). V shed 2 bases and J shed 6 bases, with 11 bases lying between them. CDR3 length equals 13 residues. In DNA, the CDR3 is TGTGCCTGGAGTCCCGGGACATTCAATGAGCAGTTCTTC. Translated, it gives CAWSPGTFNEQFF.

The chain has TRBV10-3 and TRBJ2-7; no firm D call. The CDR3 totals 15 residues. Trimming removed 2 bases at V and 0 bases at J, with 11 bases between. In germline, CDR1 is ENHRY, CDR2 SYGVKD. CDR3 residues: CAISEVSASSYEQYF. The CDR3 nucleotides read TGTGCCATCAGTGAGGTGTCAGCGAGCTCCTACGAGCAGTACTTC.

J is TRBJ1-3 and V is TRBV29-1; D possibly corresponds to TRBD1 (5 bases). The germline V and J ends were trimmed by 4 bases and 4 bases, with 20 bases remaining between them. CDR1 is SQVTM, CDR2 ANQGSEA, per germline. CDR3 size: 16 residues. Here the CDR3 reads CSVGGEGRLTGNTIYF. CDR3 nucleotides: TGCAGCGTTGGAGGGGAGGGCAGGCTCACAGGAAACACCATATATTTT. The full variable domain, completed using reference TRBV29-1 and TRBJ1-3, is SAVISQKPSRDICQRGTSLTIQCQVDSQVTMMFWYRQQPGQSLTLIATANQGSEATYESGFVIDKFPISRPNLTFSTLTVSNMSPEDSSIYLCSVGGEGRLTGNTIYFGEGSWLTVV.

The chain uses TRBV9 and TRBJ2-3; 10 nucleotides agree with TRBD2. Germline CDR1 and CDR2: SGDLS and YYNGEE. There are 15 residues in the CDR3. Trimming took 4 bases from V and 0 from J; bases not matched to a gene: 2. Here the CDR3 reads CASSLLAGSTDTQYF. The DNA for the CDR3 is TGTGCCAGCAGCCTACTAGCGGGGAGCACAGATACGCAGTATTTT.

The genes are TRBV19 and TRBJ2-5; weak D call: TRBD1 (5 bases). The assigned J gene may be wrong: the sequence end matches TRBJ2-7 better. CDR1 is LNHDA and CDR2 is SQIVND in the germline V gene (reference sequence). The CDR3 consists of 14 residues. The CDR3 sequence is CASSVDSATYEQYF. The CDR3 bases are TGTGCCAGTAGTGTTGACAGTGCGACCTACGAGCAGTACTTC.

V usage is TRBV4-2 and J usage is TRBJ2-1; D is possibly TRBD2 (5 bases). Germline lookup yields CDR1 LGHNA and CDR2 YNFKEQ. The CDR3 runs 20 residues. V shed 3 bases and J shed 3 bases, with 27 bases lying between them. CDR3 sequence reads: CASSQDVRDRTGGYYNEQFF. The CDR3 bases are TGTGCCAGCAGCCAGGATGTTCGGGATAGGACTGGCGGATACTACAATGAGCAGTTCTTC.

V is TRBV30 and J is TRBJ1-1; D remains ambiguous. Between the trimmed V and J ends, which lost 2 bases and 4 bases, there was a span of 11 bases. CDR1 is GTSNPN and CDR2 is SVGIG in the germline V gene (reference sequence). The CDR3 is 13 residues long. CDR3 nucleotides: TGTGCCTGGAGTCAGATCCAGGTCACTGAAGCTTTCTTT. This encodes CAWSQIQVTEAFF.

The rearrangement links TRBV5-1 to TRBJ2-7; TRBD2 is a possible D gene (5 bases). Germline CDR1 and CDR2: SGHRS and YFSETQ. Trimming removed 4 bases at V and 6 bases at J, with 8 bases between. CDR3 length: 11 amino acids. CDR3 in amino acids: CASSLLGEQYF. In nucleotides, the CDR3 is TGCGCCAGCAGCCTACTAGGCGAGCAGTACTTC.

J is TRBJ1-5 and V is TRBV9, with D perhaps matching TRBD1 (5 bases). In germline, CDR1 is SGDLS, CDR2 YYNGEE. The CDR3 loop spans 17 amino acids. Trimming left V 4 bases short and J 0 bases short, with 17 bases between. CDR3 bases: TGTGCCAGCAGCCTCAATCCAGGACACTATAGCAATCAGCCCCAGCATTTT. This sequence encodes CASSLNPGHYSNQPQHF.

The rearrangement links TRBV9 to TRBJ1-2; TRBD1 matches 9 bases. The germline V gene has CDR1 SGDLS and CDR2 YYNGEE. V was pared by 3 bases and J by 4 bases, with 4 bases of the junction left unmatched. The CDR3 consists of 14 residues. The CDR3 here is CASSAGTGPYGYTF. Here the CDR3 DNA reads TGTGCCAGCAGCGCCGGGACAGGGCCCTATGGCTACACCTTC. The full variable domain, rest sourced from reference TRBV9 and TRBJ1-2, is DSGVTQTPKHLITATGQRVTLRCSPRSGDLSVYWYQQSLDQGLQFLIQYYNGEERAKGNILERFSAQQFPDLHSELNLSSLELGDSALYFCASSAGTGPYGYTFGSGTRLTVV.

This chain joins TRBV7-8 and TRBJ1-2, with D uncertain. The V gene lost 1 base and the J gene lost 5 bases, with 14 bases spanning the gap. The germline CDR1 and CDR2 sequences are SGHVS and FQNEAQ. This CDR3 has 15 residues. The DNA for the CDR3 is TGTGCCAGCAGCTTAGAAGATCGTCCCCGGTATGGCTACACCTTC. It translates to CASSLEDRPRYGYTF.

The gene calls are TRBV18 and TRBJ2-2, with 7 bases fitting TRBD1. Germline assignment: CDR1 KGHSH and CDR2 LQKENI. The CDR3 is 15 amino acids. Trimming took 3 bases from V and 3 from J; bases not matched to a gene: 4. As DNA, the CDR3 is TGTGCCAGCTCACCTAGGACAGGAGACACCGGGGAGCTGTTTTTT. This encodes CASSPRTGDTGELFF.

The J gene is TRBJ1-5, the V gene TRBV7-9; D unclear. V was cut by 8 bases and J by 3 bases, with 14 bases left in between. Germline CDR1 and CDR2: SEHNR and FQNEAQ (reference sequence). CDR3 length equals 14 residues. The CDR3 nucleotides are TGTGCCAGCTCCGGGCTCGGGGACAATCAGCCCCAGCATTTT. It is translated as CASSGLGDNQPQHF.

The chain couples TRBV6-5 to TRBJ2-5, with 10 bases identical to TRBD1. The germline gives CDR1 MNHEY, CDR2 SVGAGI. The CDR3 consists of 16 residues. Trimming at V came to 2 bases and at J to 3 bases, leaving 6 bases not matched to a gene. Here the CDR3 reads CASSYVGQGREETQYF. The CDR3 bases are TGTGCCAGCAGTTACGTGGGACAGGGGCGGGAAGAGACCCAGTACTTC.

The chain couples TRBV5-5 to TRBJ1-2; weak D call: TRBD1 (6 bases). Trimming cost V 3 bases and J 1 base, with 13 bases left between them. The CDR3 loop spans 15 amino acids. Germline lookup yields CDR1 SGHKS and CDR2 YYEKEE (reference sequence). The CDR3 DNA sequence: TGTGCCAGCAGCTCCGGGACAACGATTAACTATGGCTACACCTTC. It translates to CASSSGTTINYGYTF.

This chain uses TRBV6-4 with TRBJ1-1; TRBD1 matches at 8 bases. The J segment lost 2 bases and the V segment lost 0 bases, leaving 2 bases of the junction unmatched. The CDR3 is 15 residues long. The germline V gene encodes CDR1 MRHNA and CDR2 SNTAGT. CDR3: CASSDSTGGNTEAFF. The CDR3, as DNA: TGTGCCAGCAGTGACTCAACAGGGGGTAACACTGAAGCTTTCTTT.

The CDR3 bases are TGCAGCGTTGGGGAGCCGGCACAGCCCCAGCATTTT. This codes for CSVGEPAQPQHF. The chain uses TRBV29-1 and TRBJ1-5; D gene unclear. The CDR3 spans 12 residues. Germline CDR1 and CDR2: SQVTM and ANQGSEA. The V end was cut by 4 bases, the J end by 7 bases, with 11 bases between.